A single sample gave rise to the 32 T cell receptor beta chains below, sequenced in a study of CXCR3-negative and CXCR3-positive naive CD8 T cells. Researchers prepared the TRB cDNA libraries using 5' RACE with UMI labels. TCRdb re-called the 5' RACE reads, yielding one record per CDR3 amino acid sequence without DNA. The sample's table shows roughly 120,000 distinct CDR3 sequences. No antigen has been identified for these receptors. Overall study findings and caveats: CXCR3-positive naive cells had TRB CDR3s that were more hydrophobic than CXCR3-negative naive cells had.

Sequencing input: naive CXCR3+ CD8+ T cells from blood. Subset given: CD45RO-CCR7+CD27+CD95- naive CD8+ T cells expressing CXCR3 (TNR3+). These receptors came from a human donor in good health. Some clones in this sample may be carry-over from other donors' samples.

The rearrangement links TRBV29-1 to TRBJ2-1; TCRdb designates TRBD1, a call that cannot be tested without DNA. This CDR3 has 14 residues. In germline, CDR1 is SQVTM, CDR2 ANQGSEA. The CDR3 is CSVEGIGAYNEQFF.

The V and J genes are TRBV4-2 and TRBJ1-1. Germline assignment: CDR1 LGHNA and CDR2 YNFKEQ. The CDR3 is made up of 16 amino acids. CDR3 amino acids: CASSQENAGGNTEAFF.

The chain joins TRBV28 to TRBJ2-7. The CDR3 contains 13 residues. The germline CDR1 and CDR2 sequences are MDHEN and SYDVKM. The CDR3 sequence is CASSSPGRYEQYF. Complete variable domain (other parts from reference TRBV28 and TRBJ2-7): DVKVTQSSRYLVKRTGEKVFLECVQDMDHENMFWYRQDPGLGLRLIYFSYDVKMKEKGDIPEGYSVSREKKERFSLILESASTNQTSMYLCASSSPGRYEQYFGPGTRLTVT.

This rearrangement joins TRBV4-3 to TRBJ2-7; checking the TCRdb D call of TRBD2 is not possible without DNA. Germline assignment: CDR1 LGHNA and CDR2 YSLEER. The CDR3 sequence is 15 residues long. The CDR3 reads CASSQGTAGYYEQYF.

V usage is TRBV9 and J usage is TRBJ1-3. This CDR3 contains 15 residues. Germline V gene data show CDR1 as SGDLS and CDR2 as YYNGEE. The CDR3 sequence: CASSVEAGSGNTIYF.

The chain employs TRBV30 and TRBJ2-7; TCRdb indicates TRBD1, and absent DNA this call remains unverified. The germline V gene has CDR1 GTSNPN and CDR2 SVGIG (reference sequence). This CDR3 spans 13 amino acids. The chain's CDR3 is CAWSQGPGGEQYF. The full variable domain, its missing parts supplied by reference TRBV30 and TRBJ2-7, is SQTIHQWPATLVQPVGSPLSLECTVEGTSNPNLYWYRQAAGRGLQLLFYSVGIGQISSEVPQNLSASRPQDRQFILSSKKLLLSDSGFYLCAWSQGPGGEQYFGPGTRLTVT.

This sequence joins TRBV20-1 and TRBJ1-1. The germline V gene encodes CDR1 DFQATT and CDR2 SNEGSKA (reference sequence). The CDR3 loop spans 12 amino acids. CDR3 sequence: CSAQLLNTEAFF.

V usage is TRBV12-3 or TRBV12-4 and J usage is TRBJ1-1; TCRdb selects TRBD1, and the lack of DNA leaves this call unchecked. This CDR3 is 15 amino acids long. CDR3 sequence reads: CASSQNRGVNTEAFF.

V gene TRBV7-6 combines with J gene TRBJ1-6; TCRdb returns TRBD1, unconfirmable since there is no DNA. The CDR3 covers 17 residues. CDR1 and CDR2 (germline): SGHVS, FNYEAQ. CDR3 in amino acids: CASSLGPESSYNSPLHF.

The rearrangement joins TRBV4-3 to TRBJ1-1. Germline CDR1 LGHNA, CDR2 YSLEER. There are 14 residues in the CDR3. The CDR3 protein is CASSHRRVNTEAFF.

The chain employs TRBV9 and TRBJ2-1; no DNA is available, so the TRBD1 call from TCRdb remains unchecked. The CDR3 has 17 amino acids. CDR1 SGDLS and CDR2 YYNGEE come from the germline V gene. CDR3: CASSVIGQTGSYNEQFF.

The CDR3 spells CASSQVALAGGDEQFF. The rearrangement joins TRBV4-3 to TRBJ2-1; the D gene TCRdb calls, TRBD2, cannot be checked with no DNA. Germline-derived CDR1 and CDR2 are LGHNA and YSLEER. This CDR3 spans 16 amino acids.

V gene TRBV9 combines with J gene TRBJ1-2. Germline loops: CDR1 SGDLS, CDR2 YYNGEE. CDR3 length: 14 amino acids. This chain's CDR3 is CASSVGGTYAGYTF.

The rearrangement links TRBV7-9 to TRBJ2-1. Germline CDR1 SEHNR, CDR2 FQNEAQ (reference sequence). The CDR3 has 12 amino acids. CDR3 sequence reads: CASSFLLNEQFF. Complete variable domain (other parts from reference TRBV7-9 and TRBJ2-1): DTGVSQNPRHKITKRGQNVTFRCDPISEHNRLYWYRQTLGQGPEFLTYFQNEAQLEKSRLLSDRFSAERPKGSFSTLEIQRTEQGDSAMYLCASSFLLNEQFFGPGTRLTVL.

CDR3 sequence reads: CASSLGAGGEETQYF. The rearrangement joins TRBV12-3 or TRBV12-4 to TRBJ2-5; TCRdb names TRBD2, which stays unverified in the absence of DNA. The CDR3 is 15 amino acids.

The chain uses TRBV29-1 and TRBJ2-5; checking the TCRdb D call of TRBD1 is not possible without DNA. CDR1 is SQVTM and CDR2 is ANQGSEA in the germline V gene. CDR3 length: 15 residues. This CDR3 reads CSVEGGSRALETQYF.

The gene calls are TRBV14 and TRBJ2-7; TCRdb picks TRBD2, but there is no DNA to check that call. CDR3 length equals 18 residues. Germline loops: CDR1 SGHDN, CDR2 FVKESK. The CDR3 sequence is CASSPWGTSGYSSYEQYF.

This chain connects TRBV7-9 to TRBJ2-7; the TRBD1 assignment by TCRdb is unverifiable without DNA. This CDR3 has 14 residues. Germline V gene data show CDR1 as SEHNR and CDR2 as FQNEAQ (reference sequence). This CDR3 reads CASSYDRVGYEQYF.

This chain connects TRBV29-1 to TRBJ2-1; TCRdb selects TRBD2, and the lack of DNA leaves this call unchecked. The germline gives CDR1 SQVTM, CDR2 ANQGSEA. The CDR3 has 14 amino acids. CDR3 sequence reads: CSVEDYRDSNEQFF.

The V call is TRBV25-1, the J call TRBJ2-6; TCRdb names TRBD1, which stays unverified in the absence of DNA. Per the germline V gene, CDR1 is MGHDK and CDR2 is SYGVNS. The CDR3 is made up of 17 amino acids. This CDR3 is CASSDDRGLSGANVLTF.

The gene calls are TRBV7-3 and TRBJ2-1; TCRdb picks TRBD1, but there is no DNA to check that call. Germline V gene lookup returns CDR1 SGHTA and CDR2 FQGTGA. The CDR3 is 13 residues long. The CDR3 sequence: CASSATGANEQFF. Combining the CDR3 with reference TRBV7-3 and TRBJ2-1 gives the whole variable domain GAGVSQTPSNKVTEKGKYVELRCDPISGHTALYWYRQSLGQGPEFLIYFQGTGAADDSGLPNDRFFAVRPEGSVSTLKIQRTERGDSAVYLCASSATGANEQFFGPGTRLTVL.

The chain is built from TRBV28 and TRBJ1-2; as DNA is missing, the TRBD1 call by TCRdb cannot be tested. The CDR3 extends over 16 amino acids. In germline, CDR1 is MDHEN, CDR2 SYDVKM. The CDR3: CASSLYRGRLNYGYTF.

The chain's CDR3 is CSAGTSGPNEQFF. This chain joins TRBV29-1 and TRBJ2-1; with no DNA, the TCRdb D assignment of TRBD2 cannot be verified. Per the germline V gene, CDR1 is SQVTM and CDR2 is ANQGSEA. The CDR3 totals 13 residues.

V gene TRBV21-1 combines with J gene TRBJ2-5. TRBV21-1 is a recognized pseudogene. The CDR3 runs to 15 residues. CDR3 sequence: CASSPIWGIQETQYF.

This chain uses TRBV4-1 with TRBJ1-1. CDR3 length: 12 amino acids. Germline V gives CDR1 MGHRA, CDR2 YSYEKL. The CDR3 region is CASSQPNTEAFF.

This chain connects TRBV29-1 to TRBJ2-5; as DNA is missing, the TRBD1 call by TCRdb cannot be tested. The germline V gene has CDR1 SQVTM and CDR2 ANQGSEA. The CDR3 totals 16 residues. The CDR3 sequence: CSVEDLSPGNGETQYF.

This rearrangement joins TRBV7-8 to TRBJ2-1; the D call from TCRdb, TRBD1, cannot be confirmed without DNA. Germline V gene data show CDR1 as SGHVS and CDR2 as FQNEAQ. The CDR3 is made up of 15 amino acids. CDR3 in amino acids: CASSLFDGGLVEQFF.

This chain links TRBV29-1 with TRBJ1-2. Germline-derived CDR1 and CDR2 are SQVTM and ANQGSEA. The CDR3 length is 11 residues. Here the CDR3 reads CSVERTNGYTF.

V gene TRBV7-8 combines with J gene TRBJ2-5. The CDR3 runs 15 residues. Germline values: CDR1 SGHVS, CDR2 FQNEAQ. The CDR3 region is CASSFSGVVGETQYF.

The gene calls are TRBV20-1 and TRBJ2-1. CDR3 length: 15 residues. CDR1 is DFQATT, CDR2 SNEGSKA, per germline (reference sequence). CDR3 loop: CSARDSQVFANEQFF.

The chain employs TRBV7-9 and TRBJ1-2; TCRdb returns TRBD1, unconfirmable since there is no DNA. CDR1 and CDR2 (germline): SEHNR, FQNEAQ (reference sequence). This CDR3 comprises 16 residues. The CDR3: CASSSSTGGADYGYTF.

The rearrangement uses TRBV6-1 and TRBJ2-1; the TRBD1 assignment by TCRdb is unverifiable without DNA. Germline CDR1 reads MNHNS; CDR2 reads SASEGT. This CDR3 comprises 17 residues. The CDR3 sequence is CAISGQDYLSSYNEQFF.